These 14 T cell receptor beta chains came from one sample sequenced in a study of T cells in Graves' hyperthyroidism and ophthalmopathy. RNA transcripts gave rise to amplified TCR beta CDR3 regions. The primer set for the first-round RT-PCR of the TCR CDR3 was HTBI. TCRdb used MiXCR to reprocess the multiplex PCR reads, holding one entry per CDR3 protein. The table records about 400,000 distinct CDR3 sequences, under 15% of them present only once. The sequenced material came from blood. These receptors were collected from a young man with Graves' ophthalmopathy.

This clonotype was observed a few times. The V gene is TRBV7-6, the J gene TRBJ2-7, with 11 nucleotides matching TRBD2. The length of the CDR3 is 18 residues. Germline V gene data show CDR1 as SGHVS and CDR2 as FNYEAQ. V shed 0 bases and J 3 bases; nucleotides not matched to a gene: 10. Written as DNA, the CDR3 is TGTGCCAGCAGCTTAGCCCCTCTAACTAGCGGGAGTATCTACGAGCAGTACTTC. It specifies CASSLAPLTSGSIYEQYF.

The chain employs TRBV19 and TRBJ2-5; maybe TRBD2 (7 bases). V lost 6 bases to trimming and J lost 0 bases, with 17 bases between them. Looked up from germline, CDR1 is LNHDA and CDR2 is SQIVND (reference sequence). CDR3 length: 16 residues. The CDR3 here is CASSTMGGAYQETQYF. The CDR3, as DNA: TGTGCCAGTAGCACCATGGGGGGGGCGTACCAAGAGACCCAGTACTTC.

The chain is built from TRBV4-2 and TRBJ1-3; 7 nucleotides align to TRBD1. J lost 2 bases, V lost 0 bases, and 7 bases had no gene match. The CDR3 consists of 17 residues. CDR1 and CDR2 from the germline V gene are LGHNA and YNFKEQ. The CDR3 DNA is TGTGCCAGCAGCCAAGATAGGGGGCGCCGCGCTGGAAACACCATATATTTT. This sequence encodes CASSQDRGRRAGNTIYF.

Regarding this clonotype: The junction and the germline gene differ at one end; a read error may be behind it. The chain uses TRBV20-1 and TRBJ2-1, with TRBD2 identical over 11 bases. From germline, CDR1 is DFQATT and CDR2 SNEGSKA (reference sequence). The CDR3 sequence is 15 residues long. CDR3 amino acids: CSARGLAGTYNEQFF. Here the CDR3 DNA reads TGCAGTGCAAGAGGACTAGCGGGTACCTACAATGAGCAGTTCTTC.

The rearrangement uses TRBV3-1 and TRBJ2-3; 9 positions agree with TRBD2. The J segment lost 5 bases and the V segment lost 0 bases, leaving 9 bases of the junction unmatched. This CDR3 comprises 17 residues. Germline V gene sequence: CDR1 LGHDT, CDR2 YNNKEL (reference sequence). CDR3 sequence (DNA): TGTGCCAGCAGCCAAGAAAAGGGGACTAGCAGTGAAGATACGCAGTATTTT. Translation gives CASSQEKGTSSEDTQYF.

This clonotype has ten or more counts. The chain employs TRBV3-1 and TRBJ2-7, with TRBD2 identical over 12 bases. Germline loops: CDR1 LGHDT, CDR2 YNNKEL (reference sequence). The CDR3 loop spans 16 amino acids. V shed 6 bases, J shed 0 bases, and the junction held 6 bases outside the gene matches. CDR3 DNA sequence: TGTGCCAGCAGTAGGACTAGCGGGGACAGCTCCTACGAGCAGTACTTC. It translates to CASSRTSGDSSYEQYF.

This clonotype was picked up many times. CDR3 amino acids: CRAGGSEQFF. CDR3 DNA: TGCAGGGCAGGGGGGAGTGAGCAGTTCTTC. J is TRBJ2-1 and V is TRBV20-1, with a possible D match to TRBD1 (7 bases). This CDR3 contains 10 residues. From germline, CDR1 is DFQATT and CDR2 SNEGSKA (reference sequence).

The sample holds many counts of this clonotype. The gene calls are TRBV7-9 and TRBJ1-6; 9 bases are a match to TRBD1. With 3 bases clipped from V and 3 bases from J, the junction kept 0 bases outside the gene matches. The CDR3 length is 15 residues. The germline V gene has CDR1 SEHNR and CDR2 FQNEAQ (reference sequence). This CDR3 is CASSLTGGYNSPLHF. CDR3 sequence (DNA): TGTGCCAGCAGCTTGACAGGGGGCTATAATTCACCCCTCCACTTT.

At least ten counts were recorded for this clonotype. This chain joins TRBV7-8 and TRBJ2-7; TRBD2 matches at 8 bases. The CDR3 runs 11 residues. V lost 9 bases to trimming and J lost 4 bases; unmatched junction nucleotides: 2. Germline CDR1 SGHVS, CDR2 FQNEAQ. For the CDR3, the DNA is TGTGCCAGTAGCGGGAAGTACGAGCAGTACTTC. It codes for CASSGKYEQYF.

J is TRBJ2-4 and V is TRBV5-6; D remains unclear. V was shortened by 4 bases and J by 3 bases, with 17 bases between the two germline ends. Germline V gene lookup returns CDR1 SGHDT and CDR2 YYEEEE. The CDR3 covers 16 residues. The CDR3 DNA is TGTGCCAGCAGCGCTACACATACCACTGTCAAAAACATTCAGTACTTC. This encodes CASSATHTTVKNIQYF.

This clonotype was counted at least ten times. The chain is built from TRBV11-2 and TRBJ2-2; TRBD2 might be the D (5 bases). There are 14 residues in the CDR3. Trimming left V 6 bases short and J 3 bases short, with 11 bases between. Germline V gene data show CDR1 as SGHAT and CDR2 as FQNNGV. The CDR3 nucleotides are TGTGCCAGCAGGGGAGACCTATACACCGGGGAGCTGTTTTTT. Its translation: CASRGDLYTGELFF.

This clonotype has ten or more counts. This chain uses TRBV7-2 with TRBJ2-7; D might be TRBD2 (6 bases). The CDR3 totals 14 residues. Per the germline V gene, CDR1 is SGHTA and CDR2 is FQGNSA. Trimming stripped 5 bases from V and 3 bases from J, with 14 bases between. The CDR3 DNA follows: TGTGCCAGCAGCGTACCCGGGGGATACTACGAGCAGTACTTC. Protein sequence: CASSVPGGYYEQYF.

This clonotype was recorded a few times. The rearrangement joins TRBV9 to TRBJ2-2; weak D call: TRBD2 (5 bases). V was trimmed by 1 base and J by 5 bases, leaving 12 bases between them. Germline loops: CDR1 SGDLS, CDR2 YYNGEE. This CDR3 has 15 residues. CDR3 residues: CASSVFPRGTGELFF. CDR3 coding DNA: TGTGCCAGCAGCGTATTTCCACGAGGGACCGGGGAGCTGTTTTTT.

This chain links TRBV3-1 with TRBJ1-2; TRBD1 might be the D (6 bases). The V end was cut by 0 bases, the J end by 3 bases, with 17 bases between. CDR3 size: 17 residues. Germline CDR1 LGHDT, CDR2 YNNKEL (reference sequence). The CDR3 DNA sequence: TGTGCCAGCAGCCAAGATCGACTGGGGGGGCCGCACTATGGCTACACCTTC. Residues: CASSQDRLGGPHYGYTF.